The T cell receptor (beta chain) under discussion was sequenced for a study of T cells after posttransplantation cyclophosphamide. Findings and caveats of the study: Donor CD8+ memory clones often dominated recipient blood repertoires at later times.

Concerning this clone itself: As yet, its antigen is unknown.

Generated by immunoSEQ multiplex PCR, the TCRdb table keeps only in-frame clones and is missing some. The sample yields under 700 clones, around four fifths seen once. V was trimmed by 5 bases and J by 4 bases, leaving 2 bases between them. This CDR3 region has 9 residues. Germline values: CDR1 DFQATT, CDR2 SNEGSKA (reference sequence). Material: gut tissue. The clonotype originates from a man aged 50-59 years. The chain has TRBV20-1 and TRBJ1-2; D gene ambiguous. The CDR3 sequence: CSALYGYTF. DNA for the CDR3: TGCAGTGCTCTCTATGGCTACACCTTC.